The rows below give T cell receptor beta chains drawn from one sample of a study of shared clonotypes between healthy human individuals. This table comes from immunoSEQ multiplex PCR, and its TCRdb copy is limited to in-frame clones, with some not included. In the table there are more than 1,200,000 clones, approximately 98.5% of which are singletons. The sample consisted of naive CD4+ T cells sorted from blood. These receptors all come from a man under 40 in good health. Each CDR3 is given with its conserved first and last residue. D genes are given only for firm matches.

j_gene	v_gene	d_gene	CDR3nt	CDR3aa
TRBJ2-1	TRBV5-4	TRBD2	TGTGCCAGCAGCCGCAAGACTAGCGGGAGGGCAAGTGAGCAGTTCTTC	CASSRKTSGRASEQFF
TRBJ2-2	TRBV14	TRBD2	TGTGCCAGCAGCCCGTGGCTGGCTAGCGGGAACACCGGGGAGCTGTTTTTT	CASSPWLASGNTGELFF
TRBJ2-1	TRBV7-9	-	TGTGCCAGCAGCTTACAGGGGCTAGCGGAGCGGGACCACAATGAGCAGTTCTTC	CASSLQGLAERDHNEQFF
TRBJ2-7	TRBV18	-	TGTGCCAGCTCCCGAAATGAAGGGGCCTACGAGCAGTACTTC	CASSRNEGAYEQYF
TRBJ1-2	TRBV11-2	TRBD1	TGTGCCAGCAGCGTCGGGACAGCTAACTATGGCTACACCTTC	CASSVGTANYGYTF
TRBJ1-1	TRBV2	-	TGTGCCAGCAGTGAGAGGCCAGGGCGGGGAGCTTTCTTT	CASSERPGRGAFF
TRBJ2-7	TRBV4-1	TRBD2	TGCGCCAGCAGCCAAGGCCGGAGTGCGGGAGCCTTTTACGAGCAGTACTTC	CASSQGRSAGAFYEQYF
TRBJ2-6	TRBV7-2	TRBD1	TGTGCCAGCAGCAACTTACTACAGGGGGCAGGGGCTGGGGCCAACGTCCTGACTTTC	CASSNLLQGAGAGANVLTF
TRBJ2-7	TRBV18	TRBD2	TGTGCCAGCTCACCATTTCTGCAGCGGGGTGATGAGCAGTACTTC	CASSPFLQRGDEQYF
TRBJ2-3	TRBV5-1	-	TGCGCCAGCAGCTTGGAGGCAGGGGGCACAGATACGCAGTATTTT	CASSLEAGGTDTQYF
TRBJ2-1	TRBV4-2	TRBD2	TGTGCCAGCAGCCAAGGGCGGGAGATCTACAATGAGCAGTTCTTC	CASSQGREIYNEQFF
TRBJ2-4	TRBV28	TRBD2	TGTGCCAGCAGCGGGGGACTAGCGGGAAACATTCAGTACTTC	CASSGGLAGNIQYF
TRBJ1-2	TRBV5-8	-	TGTGCCAGCAGCGGCGGACGGCCCTATGGCTACACCTTC	CASSGGRPYGYTF